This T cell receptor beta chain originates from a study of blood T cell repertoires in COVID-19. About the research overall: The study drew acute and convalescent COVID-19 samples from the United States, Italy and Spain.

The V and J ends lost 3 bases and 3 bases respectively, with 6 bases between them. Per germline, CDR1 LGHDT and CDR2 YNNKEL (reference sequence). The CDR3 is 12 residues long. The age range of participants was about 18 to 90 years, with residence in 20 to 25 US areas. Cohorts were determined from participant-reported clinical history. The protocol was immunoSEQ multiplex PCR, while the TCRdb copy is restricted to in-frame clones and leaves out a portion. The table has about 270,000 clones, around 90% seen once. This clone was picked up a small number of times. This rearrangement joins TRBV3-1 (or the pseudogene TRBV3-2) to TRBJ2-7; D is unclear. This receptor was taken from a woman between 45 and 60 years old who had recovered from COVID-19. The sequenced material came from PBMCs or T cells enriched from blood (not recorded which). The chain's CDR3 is CASSQYSYEQYF. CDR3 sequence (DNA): TGTGCCAGCAGCCAGTACAGCTACGAGCAGTACTTC.